This TCR beta chain was captured by sequencing in a study of cytomegalovirus exposure and HLA in healthy donors. CDR3 length equals 14 residues. V gave up 4 bases and J gave up 3 bases; unmatched junction bases: 2. Germline V gives CDR1 MNHNS, CDR2 SASEGT. The PCR ran on 60 Vbeta and 13 Jbeta primers. Repertoires were generated with immunoSEQ multiplex PCR, while TCRdb's copy carries only in-frame clones and drops some. The repertoire includes under 95,000 clones, less than 85% of them detected once, and 1.1% sits in the top ten. What was sequenced was PBMCs. The gene calls are TRBV6-1 and TRBJ2-1; 8 bases are shared with TRBD2. This clonotype originated in a male donor in good health and CMV-seronegative. DNA of the CDR3: TGTGCCAGCAGTGGGGCGGGAGGCTACAATGAGCAGTTCTTC. Translation gives CASSGAGGYNEQFF.